This T cell receptor beta chain originates from a study of T cell clones after liver transplantation. Study in general: A pre-transplant mixed lymphocyte reaction with TCRbeta sequencing defined graft-donor-reactive clones followed in post-transplant blood.

Some clones are missing from TCRdb's copy, which holds only in-frame ones; the method was immunoSEQ multiplex PCR. This table holds roughly 56,000 clones, over 65% found once. The study, taken as a whole, reports: Compared with third party-reactive sequences, donor-reactive ones declined more, independent of withdrawal success.

On this clone: Antigen: not known.

The source material was CD4+ T cells from blood, sampled 52 to 60 months after liver transplant. The sequence was collected from a human patient who received a liver transplant. Some T cells may be graft donor cells.

CDR3 sequence reads: CALAGRKSSYEQYF. The CDR3 region has the DNA TGTGCCTTAGCGGGGAGGAAAAGCTCCTACGAGCAGTACTTC. V is TRBV30 and J is TRBJ2-7; TRBD2 aligns across 8 bases. The CDR3 runs 14 residues. In germline, CDR1 is GTSNPN, CDR2 SVGIG (reference sequence). Trimming cost V 7 bases and J 0 bases; bases outside gene matches: 8.